This T cell receptor beta chain was profiled in a study of blood T cell repertoires in COVID-19 (dated by TCRdb to between 2020 and 2021). Looking at the study overall: Samples from collaborators originated in the United States, Italy and Spain and spanned both the acute and convalescent phases of COVID-19. The prospective study material was composed of cDNA or gDNA derived from T cells, B-cell-depleted T cells, or PBMCs. The dataset comprised deeply sampled blood TCRbeta repertoires from subjects exposed to, actively infected with, or recovered from COVID-19. A freely available public database, intended as a resource for researchers studying the immune response to SARS-CoV-2, is where the repertoires were released. The samples were drawn from the first 160 participants of the ongoing ImmuneRACE study and from over a thousand subjects provided by 6 global collaborators. A de-identified subject ID, COVID-19 status, age in years and sex were almost always included in the sample metadata. Where available, HLA class I and class II types were taken from metadata supplied by the sample provider and were not determined by assay-based typing.

Each collaborating institution followed its own protocols to collect whole blood in K2EDTA tubes. For TCRbeta analysis, collaborators shipped samples as frozen whole blood, isolated PBMCs, or DNA extracted from either of those sample types. TCRbeta CDR3 regions were amplified from genomic DNA by means of the immunoSEQ Assay, a bias-controlled multiplex PCR. The original pipeline was this. The number of nucleated cells in each sample was estimated from the amplification of reference gene primers within the assay. Sequence reads were collapsed and filtered to measure the absolute abundance of every unique TCRbeta CDR3 rearrangement. For each sample, productive Simpson clonality was calculated as the square root of Simpson's diversity index over productive rearrangements. Sourced from immuneACCESS, this table was stored by TCRdb with only in-frame sequences that have V and J called. A share of the clones is absent; for the studies checked, an unresolved V gene accounts for under half, and the remainder has no known explanation. Clone size and V and J calls were adopted from that table, with D and trimming inferred from the DNA. The sample has roughly 8,200 clones on record, 65% to 90% of them singletons. The biggest ten clones account for more than 6% of the sample.

Broad study findings and their caveats: The amount of clinical and demographic metadata varied by source and participant and was provided uncurated.

V sheds 6 bases and J sheds 4 bases, leaving 12 bases between their ends. CDR1 and CDR2, per the germline V gene, are KGHSH and LQKENI. The CDR3, cysteine through phenylalanine, is 14 amino acids long. The CDR3 DNA has 42 bases and is translated from base 1. With regard to this clone: What this receptor recognizes is not known. No much larger clone exists at a distance of one base, and base qualities are not known.

The chain is assembled from TRBV18 and TRBJ1-4; TRBD1 might be the D gene, on 6 matching bases. The specimen was peripheral blood. This clonotype was sampled from a human donor with active COVID-19. The donor label of this sample is uncertain. Here is the DNA: TGTGCCAGCTCCCCGACAGGTCATAATGAAAAACTGTTTTTT. This is translated as CASSPTGHNEKLFF.